The T cell receptor (beta chain) under discussion was sequenced for a study of blood T cell repertoires in COVID-19. Study details: Sites across the United States, Italy and Spain contributed samples from acute and convalescent COVID-19. T cells, B-cell-depleted T cells, or PBMCs supplied cDNA or gDNA.

The V gene end was trimmed by 2 bases and the J gene end by 1 base; junction bases not matched to a gene: 7. The CDR3 contains 17 residues. Germline lookup yields CDR1 MNHEY and CDR2 SMNVEV (reference sequence). In the original workflow: Scientists estimated how many nucleated cells there were by amplifying reference gene primers. Using immunoSEQ multiplex PCR, the repertoire was profiled, and TCRdb retains in-frame clones only, with some absent. That table supplies the V and J calls and clone size; D and trimming were determined from the DNA. In the table there are about 310,000 clones, roughly 87% of which are singletons.

The rearrangement uses TRBV27 and TRBJ2-3; 9 bases are shared with TRBD1. Input material: peripheral blood. This receptor was taken from a man between 50 and 59 years old with active or convalescent COVID-19. CDR3 DNA sequence: TGTGCCAGCAGTTTAGGACAGGGGATGTTGGGCACAGATACGCAGTATTTT. It specifies CASSLGQGMLGTDTQYF.